The clone carrying this TCR beta chain has a single count. No antigen is known for it. A junction boundary mismatches the germline segment, possibly from a read error. These data are taken from a study of cytomegalovirus exposure and HLA in healthy donors. Overall study results and limits: Apparent HLA restriction characterized most CMV-associated TCR beta chains in a later analysis. The likely origin of a cluster of highly shared sequence variants was a sequencing artifact.

PCR was performed using 60 Vbeta and 13 Jbeta primers. Measured with immunoSEQ multiplex PCR; TCRdb has only the in-frame clones, and not every one. Of some 100,000 clones listed, approximately 80% were seen once; the top ten hold approximately 3.4%. The CDR3 has 16 residues. Germline V gene lookup returns CDR1 SGHRS and CDR2 YFSETQ. The J gene is TRBJ2-7, the V gene TRBV5-1, with D possibly being TRBD1 (5 bases). Sequenced input: PBMCs. The sequence derives from a male donor in good health and CMV-seropositive. The CDR3 loop is CASSLGQGTIVNEQYF. DNA for the CDR3: TGCGCCAGCAGTTTGGGGCAGGGAACCATAGTAAACGAGCAGTACTTC.